The rows below give T cell receptor beta chains drawn from one sample of a study of CD8 T cells in ankylosing spondylitis. TCRdb called the 5' RACE reads again in MiXCR, with one record for every CDR3 protein. The table includes fewer than 250,000 distinct CDR3 sequences, around 17% detected once. Sequencing was done on a sample of blood, either unsorted or a sorted T cell fraction (not recorded which). These receptors all come from a male donor with ankylosing spondylitis. CDR3s include the opening cysteine and the closing phenylalanine or tryptophan. The order of the fields is J gene, V gene, CDR3 protein.

TRBJ2-1,TRBV12-3/TRBV12-4,CASNLAGGFNEQFF
TRBJ2-7,TRBV7-9,CASSYSSGFAEQYF
TRBJ2-3,TRBV6-1,CASSPAGGHRDTQYF
TRBJ2-3,TRBV12-3/TRBV12-4,CASSLDSTDTQYF
TRBJ2-1,TRBV7-9,CASSSDPLAFHEQFF
TRBJ2-3,TRBV27,CASSLAPASTDTQYF
TRBJ2-3,TRBV19,CASSTLAAGHTDTQYF
TRBJ2-1,TRBV7-3,CASSPWAQTYNEQFF
TRBJ2-2,TRBV6-2/TRBV6-3,CASLVRSTGELFF
TRBJ2-3,TRBV7-2,CASSLGLALDTQYF
TRBJ1-2,TRBV7-9,CASSITGDLSYGYTF
TRBJ1-2,TRBV29-1,CSVVRVNYGYTF
TRBJ2-2,TRBV3-1,CASSLLAGGLGGELFF
TRBJ2-3,TRBV12-3/TRBV12-4,CASSLDLDTDTQYF
TRBJ2-1,TRBV5-1,CASSLAVMGQNSYNEQFF
TRBJ2-1,TRBV30,CACSAGRSPYNEQFF
TRBJ2-3,TRBV9,CASSVGGYDTQYF
TRBJ2-7,TRBV20-1,CSARLPGQGYEQYF
TRBJ2-5,TRBV5-1,CASSLEIGLPKETQYF
TRBJ2-7,TRBV10-3,CAISEPVSGRGGYEQYF
TRBJ2-1,TRBV7-9,CASSLAREGPDEQFF
TRBJ2-2,TRBV27,CASSLYPPALGNTGELFF
TRBJ1-2,TRBV20-1,CSATAGTDYGYTF
TRBJ2-3,TRBV24-1,CATRDTATDTQYF